The source of this T cell receptor beta chain is a study of Graves' ophthalmopathy and Graves' hyperthyroidism. Amplification targeted the TCR beta CDR3 regions, with RNA transcripts as the source material. The library came from an HTBI-primed first-round RT-PCR and a second-round multiplex PCR. TCRdb itself ran the multiplex PCR reads through MiXCR, one entry per CDR3 protein. The profile covers some 160,000 distinct CDR3 sequences, with roughly 36% appearing a single time and approximately 8.9% taken by the ten largest. The V gene's germline CDR1 is MNHEY and CDR2 SVGEGT. With 8 bases removed from V and 4 bases from J, the gap between germline ends came to 17 bases. The CDR3 has 14 amino acids. Ophthalmopathy donors were characterized by moderate-to-severe activity, CAS of at least 3, NOSPECS of at least 4, and duration under 3 months.

The source material was peripheral blood. This clonotype originated in a man aged 30 to 39 with Graves' ophthalmopathy. This chain links TRBV6-2 or TRBV6-3 with TRBJ2-5; tentatively, D is TRBD1 or TRBD2 (5 bases each). The CDR3 bases are TGTGCCAGCGCCCCCGGGGCAGATGGAGAGACCCAGTACTTC. Translating gives CASAPGADGETQYF.